One and the same sample provided the 28 T cell receptor beta chains below, sequenced in a study of blood T cell repertoires in COVID-19. Some clones are missing from TCRdb's copy, which holds only in-frame ones; the method was immunoSEQ multiplex PCR. Here the sample spans roughly 260,000 clones, roughly nine tenths being singletons. The sequenced material came from PBMCs or T cells enriched from blood (not recorded which). The receptors derive from a woman between 18 and 29 years old who had recovered from COVID-19.

The chain recombines TRBV12-3 or TRBV12-4 with TRBJ2-7; TRBD2 is a possible D gene (5 bases). Trimming shortened V by 10 bases and J by 3 bases, and 10 bases separated the two germline ends. This CDR3 spans 11 amino acids. The CDR3 nucleotides read TGTGCCACCGGCAGCGGCTACGAGCAGTACTTC. Its translation: CATGSGYEQYF.

Comment on this clone: Other DNA sequences of this sample code for an identical CDR3. The chain employs TRBV9 and TRBJ2-5, with D perhaps matching TRBD2 (6 bases). The CDR3 covers 14 residues. Germline lookup yields CDR1 SGDLS and CDR2 YYNGEE. V lost 0 bases and J lost 3, with 9 bases in between. The CDR3 protein is CASSVGPSEETQYF. As DNA, the CDR3 is TGTGCCAGCAGCGTAGGTCCTAGCGAAGAGACCCAGTACTTC.

The CDR3, as DNA: TGTGCCAGCAGTGAATATAGGGGACAGTCGGCTGAAGCTTTCTTT. Amino acids: CASSEYRGQSAEAFF. This sequence joins TRBV25-1 and TRBJ1-1; TRBD1 matches 7 bases. Trimming at V came to 0 bases and at J to 6 bases, leaving 7 bases not matched to a gene. Germline CDR1 is MGHDK and CDR2 is SYGVNS. The CDR3 spans 15 residues.

A note on this clone: Other DNA sequences in this sample translate to the same CDR3. This chain uses TRBV9 with TRBJ2-7, with D possibly matching TRBD2 (6 bases). This CDR3 contains 13 residues. Between the trimmed V and J ends, which lost 1 base and 7 bases, there was a span of 12 bases. From germline, CDR1 is SGDLS and CDR2 YYNGEE. The CDR3 sequence is CASSVSGGGEQYF. The CDR3, as DNA: TGTGCCAGCAGCGTAAGCGGAGGAGGGGAGCAGTACTTC.

J is TRBJ2-3 and V is TRBV29-1; perhaps TRBD1 as D (5 bases). This CDR3 is 13 amino acids long. From germline, CDR1 is SQVTM and CDR2 ANQGSEA. Between the trimmed V and J ends, which lost 0 bases and 9 bases, there was a span of 13 bases. CDR3: CSVEDSNRLTQYF. CDR3 coding DNA: TGCAGCGTTGAAGATTCAAACAGGTTAACGCAGTATTTT.

V usage is TRBV25-1 and J usage is TRBJ2-1; 11 nucleotides agree with TRBD2. This CDR3 is built from 15 residues. V lost 10 bases and J lost 3; bases outside the gene matches: 8. CDR1 is MGHDK and CDR2 is SYGVNS in the germline V gene. This CDR3 reads CATYSTSGIYNEQFF. The CDR3 coding sequence is TGTGCCACCTACTCGACTAGCGGGATCTACAATGAGCAGTTCTTC.

In its sample, this clone was seen once. The V and J genes are TRBV27 and TRBJ1-4; possibly TRBD1 for D (6 bases). Germline CDR1 and CDR2: MNHEY and SMNVEV (reference sequence). The CDR3 covers 16 residues. V lost 5 bases to trimming and J lost 7 bases, with 20 bases between them. The CDR3 coding sequence is TGTGCCAGCAGTGCCGGGACGGTCAGGGGAGTTGAAAAACTGTTTTTT. Amino acid sequence: CASSAGTVRGVEKLFF.

The chain is built from TRBV5-1 and TRBJ2-5; 7 nucleotides match TRBD1. In germline, CDR1 is SGHRS, CDR2 YFSETQ. The CDR3 is 13 residues long. V shed 6 bases, J shed 2 bases, and the junction held 4 bases outside the gene matches. The CDR3 nucleotides read TGCGCCAGCAACCCGGGACAGCAAGAGACCCAGTACTTC. Its protein is CASNPGQQETQYF.

V and J are TRBV27 and TRBJ1-1; D gene ambiguous. The CDR3 totals 13 residues. The germline CDR1 and CDR2 sequences are MNHEY and SMNVEV (reference sequence). V gave up 3 bases and J gave up 11 bases, with 16 bases separating them. The CDR3, as DNA: TGTGCCAGCAGTTTTTTGTACAAGTCAATGGCTTTCTTT. As protein: CASSFLYKSMAFF.

V is TRBV27 and J is TRBJ2-1; perhaps TRBD2 as D (6 bases). CDR3 length equals 17 residues. Trimming removed 2 bases from V and 4 bases from J, with 18 bases in between. Germline V gives CDR1 MNHEY, CDR2 SMNVEV (reference sequence). Written as DNA, the CDR3 is TGTGCCAGCAGTTTAAGTCCCCCGGCGGGATTGTACAATGAGCAGTTCTTC. Translated: CASSLSPPAGLYNEQFF.

The genes are TRBV30 and TRBJ1-2; 9 nucleotides agree with TRBD1. The CDR3 spans 14 residues. The J segment lost 4 bases and the V segment lost 3 bases, leaving 6 bases of the junction unmatched. Germline lookup yields CDR1 GTSNPN and CDR2 SVGIG (reference sequence). CDR3 residues: CAWSPGTGSYGYTF. In DNA, the CDR3 is TGTGCCTGGAGCCCCGGGACAGGGTCCTATGGCTACACCTTC.

The rearrangement uses TRBV29-1 and TRBJ2-3; D is possibly TRBD1 (5 bases). The CDR3 contains 12 residues. CDR1 and CDR2 from the germline V gene are SQVTM and ANQGSEA. V was cut by 6 bases and J by 2 bases, with 9 bases left in between. The CDR3 nucleotides are TGCAGCGTAACAGGTTTCACAGATACGCAGTATTTT. It codes for CSVTGFTDTQYF.

This clone occurred a few times. J is TRBJ1-5 and V is TRBV3-1 (or the pseudogene TRBV3-2); 9 nucleotides line up with TRBD1. The CDR3 has 14 amino acids. Looked up from germline, CDR1 is LGHDT and CDR2 is YNNKEL (reference sequence). J lost 7 bases, V lost 4 bases, and 5 bases had no gene match. CDR3 in amino acids: CASSPGTGRQPQHF. Here the CDR3 DNA reads TGTGCCAGCAGCCCCGGGACAGGGCGCCAGCCCCAGCATTTT.

CDR3 DNA sequence: TGTGCCAGCAGCGCCGCCCTCACAGGGGTAGGGTCACCCCTCCACTTT. Translating it yields CASSAALTGVGSPLHF. This chain links TRBV7-2 with TRBJ1-6, with 7 nucleotides matching TRBD1. Trimming at V came to 5 bases and at J to 10 bases, leaving 14 bases not matched to a gene. The CDR3 consists of 16 residues. Per germline, CDR1 SGHTA and CDR2 FQGNSA.

This chain uses TRBV30 with TRBJ2-5, with D possibly matching TRBD2 (6 bases). Germline V gene lookup returns CDR1 GTSNPN and CDR2 SVGIG (reference sequence). Trimming removed 1 base at V and 5 bases at J, with 14 bases between. This CDR3 region has 14 residues. DNA of the CDR3: TGTGCCTGGAGTGCAGGATTGGCGGGGGAGACCCAGTACTTC. Encoded protein: CAWSAGLAGETQYF.

Here the CDR3 reads CASRFLSGGAYEQYF. For the CDR3, the DNA is TGTGCCAGCAGGTTCCTTAGCGGGGGGGCGTACGAGCAGTACTTC. V is TRBV5-6 and J is TRBJ2-7, with 11 positions matching TRBD2. Germline CDR1 reads SGHDT; CDR2 reads YYEEEE. The CDR3 spans 15 residues. V trimming: 5 bases; J trimming: 4 bases; junction bases outside the gene matches: 8.

This chain connects TRBV30 to TRBJ1-2; no firm D call. V lost 0 bases, J lost 7 bases, and 12 bases lay in between. The CDR3 runs 13 residues. Germline assignment: CDR1 GTSNPN and CDR2 SVGIG (reference sequence). CDR3 sequence reads: CAWSVAGSGGYTF. CDR3 coding DNA: TGTGCCTGGAGTGTAGCCGGCTCAGGTGGCTACACCTTC.

V gene TRBV25-1 combines with J gene TRBJ2-3; 10 bases agree with TRBD2. CDR1 and CDR2 (germline): MGHDK, SYGVNS. This CDR3 is built from 15 residues. V lost 6 bases and J lost 0; bases outside the gene matches: 3. In nucleotides, the CDR3 is TGTGCCAGCAGGACTAGCGGGCCAAGCACAGATACGCAGTATTTT. Amino acid sequence: CASRTSGPSTDTQYF. Drawing the rest from reference TRBV25-1 and TRBJ2-3, the complete variable domain is EADIYQTPRYLVIGTGKKITLECSQTMGHDKMYWYQQDPGMELHLIHYSYGVNSTEKGDLSSESTVSRIRTEHFPLTLESARPSHTSQYLCASRTSGPSTDTQYFGPGTRLTVL.

Comment on this clone: Other DNA sequences of this sample code for an identical CDR3. J is TRBJ2-7 and V is TRBV5-1, with unresolved D. This CDR3 spans 13 amino acids. Trimming removed 0 bases from V and 2 bases from J, with 6 bases in between. CDR1 SGHRS and CDR2 YFSETQ come from the germline V gene. CDR3 residues: CASSLDRAYEQYF. DNA of the CDR3: TGCGCCAGCAGCTTGGACAGAGCCTACGAGCAGTACTTC.

This chain links TRBV7-6 with TRBJ2-7; 10 positions match TRBD1. CDR1 is SGHVS, CDR2 FNYEAQ, per germline. CDR3 size: 15 residues. The ends lost 3 bases at V and 0 bases at J; junction bases unmatched: 2. CDR3 loop: CASSLDRGFSYEQYF. The CDR3 nucleotides are TGTGCCAGCAGCTTGGACAGGGGGTTCTCCTACGAGCAGTACTTC. Based on the CDR3 plus reference TRBV7-6 and TRBJ2-7, the full variable domain is GAGVSQSPRYKVTKRGQDVALRCDPISGHVSLYWYRQALGQGPEFLTYFNYEAQQDKSGLPNDRFSAERPEGSISTLTIQRTEQRDSAMYRCASSLDRGFSYEQYFGPGTRLTVT.

V gene TRBV5-1 combines with J gene TRBJ2-1, with TRBD1 matching 10 bases. V lost 0 bases to trimming and J lost 7 bases; unmatched junction nucleotides: 7. Germline V gene data show CDR1 as SGHRS and CDR2 as YFSETQ. This CDR3 contains 16 residues. The CDR3 DNA reads TGCGCCAGCAGCTTGGTCTGGGACAGGGGTACTAATGAGCAGTTCTTC. As protein: CASSLVWDRGTNEQFF. Based on the CDR3 plus reference TRBV5-1 and TRBJ2-1, the full variable domain is KAGVTQTPRYLIKTRGQQVTLSCSPISGHRSVSWYQQTPGQGLQFLFEYFSETQRNKGNFPGRFSGRQFSNSRSEMNVSTLELGDSALYLCASSLVWDRGTNEQFFGPGTRLTVL.

J is TRBJ2-5 and V is TRBV7-9, with 8 bases matching TRBD1. This CDR3 region has 17 residues. After removal of 5 bases from V and 7 bases from J, the junction contained 18 bases not matched to a gene. The germline gives CDR1 SEHNR, CDR2 FQNEAQ (reference sequence). CDR3 DNA sequence: TGTGCCAGCAGCCAAGAGGGCACAGGGGGACCCAGGGGGACCCAGTACTTC. Translated: CASSQEGTGGPRGTQYF.

V usage is TRBV4-1 and J usage is TRBJ2-7; D unclear. V gave up 1 base and J gave up 4 bases, with 8 bases separating them. Germline loops: CDR1 MGHRA, CDR2 YSYEKL. CDR3 length equals 13 residues. Here the CDR3 reads CASSQVELYEQYF. Here the CDR3 DNA reads TGCGCCAGCAGCCAAGTTGAGCTTTACGAGCAGTACTTC.

The chain uses TRBV28 and TRBJ1-1; TRBD1 aligns across 10 bases. Germline values: CDR1 MDHEN, CDR2 SYDVKM. J lost 6 bases, V lost 3 bases, and 10 bases had no gene match. This CDR3 is 16 amino acids long. Here the CDR3 reads CASSFSGQGPLSEAFF. CDR3 nucleotides: TGTGCCAGCAGTTTCTCGGGACAGGGGCCTCTTTCTGAAGCTTTCTTT.

V usage is TRBV28 and J usage is TRBJ1-2; D call uncertain. Trimming left V 6 bases short and J 5 bases short, with 16 bases between. CDR3 size: 14 residues. CDR1 and CDR2 from the germline V gene are MDHEN and SYDVKM. CDR3 sequence (DNA): TGTGCCAGCAGATTTCCCTCGGGAGTATATGGCTACACCTTC. Its translation is CASRFPSGVYGYTF.

This clone turned up a few times. CDR3 nucleotides: TGTGCCAGCAGACCAGGGGCGGCTAATGAAAAACTGTTTTTT. It is translated as CASRPGAANEKLFF. V is TRBV28 and J is TRBJ1-4, with D possibly TRBD1 on 6 matching bases. Trimming took off 6 bases at V and 3 bases at J, with 11 bases between the two ends. The CDR3 totals 14 residues. Germline V gives CDR1 MDHEN, CDR2 SYDVKM.

This chain uses TRBV7-8 with TRBJ2-2; TRBD1 matches at 7 bases. The CDR3 length is 18 residues. The J segment lost 4 bases and the V segment lost 3 bases, leaving 14 bases of the junction unmatched. Germline loops: CDR1 SGHVS, CDR2 FQNEAQ. The CDR3 bases are TGTGCCAGCAGCTTCGACAGGGCGTTAAGAGGTATCACCGGGGAGCTGTTTTTT. Translating gives CASSFDRALRGITGELFF. Using reference TRBV7-8 and TRBJ2-2 for the parts outside the CDR3, the full variable domain is GAGVSQSPRYKVAKRGQDVALRCDPISGHVSLFWYQQALGQGPEFLTYFQNEAQLDKSGLPSDRFFAERPEGSVSTLKIQRTQQEDSAVYLCASSFDRALRGITGELFFGEGSRLTVL.

This clone was seen many times. The V call is TRBV7-2, the J call TRBJ1-6; D is ambiguous. Germline CDR1 reads SGHTA; CDR2 reads FQGNSA. The ends were cut back, 0 bases at V and 5 bases at J, with 11 bases in the middle. The CDR3 has 16 residues. The DNA for the CDR3 is TGTGCCAGCAGCTTAGCGGCAGGCAGCCATAATTCACCCCTCCACTTT. Its protein is CASSLAAGSHNSPLHF.